A single sample gave rise to the 17 T cell receptor beta chains below, sequenced in a study of T cell responses to AZD1222 COVID-19 vaccine. Assay: immunoSEQ multiplex PCR; the TCRdb copy retains only in-frame clones and omits some. The profile covers tens of thousands of clones, with 91% appearing a single time and 4% to 6% taken by the ten largest. Specimen: peripheral blood, collected on day 0 of MenACWY control vaccination. The receptors stem from an adult in good health.

The gene calls are TRBV19 and TRBJ1-5; D unclear. CDR1 and CDR2 from the germline V gene are LNHDA and SQIVND (reference sequence). The CDR3 sequence is 12 residues long. Trimming cost V 10 bases and J 4 bases, with 11 bases left between them. The CDR3 is CATRFGNQPQHF. DNA for the CDR3: TGTGCCACGCGGTTTGGAAATCAGCCCCAGCATTTT.

This chain connects TRBV6-1 to TRBJ1-4, with D hard to call. The CDR3 has 17 residues. Germline CDR1 MNHNS, CDR2 SASEGT. V lost 1 base to trimming and J lost 7 bases, with 19 bases between them. This chain's CDR3 is CASSEGTSETAGEKLFF. CDR3 coding DNA: TGTGCCAGCAGTGAAGGTACGTCCGAGACTGCGGGTGAAAAACTGTTTTTT.

This chain uses TRBV3-1 (or the pseudogene TRBV3-2) with TRBJ1-1; D is perhaps TRBD1 (5 bases). The CDR3 is 15 amino acids. Germline V gene data show CDR1 as LGHDT and CDR2 as YNNKEL (reference sequence). Trimming stripped 1 base from V and 1 base from J, with 10 bases between. The CDR3 DNA reads as TGTGCCAGCAGCCAAGGTGTGGGGGGGAACACTGAAGCTTTCTTT. Translating gives CASSQGVGGNTEAFF.

This chain uses TRBV7-2 with TRBJ2-7, with 8 bases lining up with TRBD1. Unmatched junction bases numbered 4, after V lost 3 bases and J lost 6 bases. There are 13 residues in the CDR3. Germline loops: CDR1 SGHTA, CDR2 FQGNSA. CDR3 nucleotide sequence: TGTGCCAGCAGCTTCGGACAGGGAAGCGAGCAGTACTTC. Protein: CASSFGQGSEQYF.

This clone has a single count. The chain joins TRBV27 to TRBJ2-1, with 8 bases that match TRBD1. This CDR3 spans 14 amino acids. CDR1 and CDR2 (germline): MNHEY, SMNVEV (reference sequence). V was pared by 5 bases and J by 12 bases, with 12 bases of the junction left unmatched. The CDR3, as DNA: TGTGCCAGCAGTCAAGGGACAGGCCTCGGCGGGCAGTTCTTC. Translation: CASSQGTGLGGQFF.

The rearrangement uses TRBV27 and TRBJ2-1, with TRBD2 matching over 7 bases. With V trimmed by 4 bases and J by 6 bases, 12 bases remained unmatched. This CDR3 has 16 amino acids. Germline CDR1 reads MNHEY; CDR2 reads SMNVEV (reference sequence). The DNA for the CDR3 is TGTGCCAGCAGTTCGCGCCGGGCGGGAGCCAGCAATGAGCAGTTCTTC. Protein sequence: CASSSRRAGASNEQFF.

The chain combines TRBV6-5 with TRBJ1-6; D is undetermined. There are 12 residues in the CDR3. Germline CDR1 and CDR2: MNHEY and SVGAGI. Trimming left V 4 bases short and J 13 bases short, with 11 bases between. The CDR3: CASSSRASPLHF. CDR3 nucleotides: TGTGCCAGCAGTTCCCGGGCCTCGCCCCTCCACTTT.

This clone was counted once. The V gene is TRBV7-8, the J gene TRBJ2-1; TRBD2 matches at 9 bases. The CDR3 totals 17 residues. V lost 3 bases and J lost 5; bases outside the gene matches: 11. The V gene's germline CDR1 is SGHVS and CDR2 FQNEAQ. As DNA, the CDR3 is TGTGCCAGCAGCTTTGTGGCGGGGGGGCCGTATAACAATGAGCAGTTCTTC. This gives the protein CASSFVAGGPYNNEQFF.

The rearrangement joins TRBV19 to TRBJ1-5; 10 positions match TRBD1. The CDR3 is 15 residues long. The V segment lost 4 bases and the J segment 7 bases; nucleotides outside the gene matches: 7. The germline V gene encodes CDR1 LNHDA and CDR2 SQIVND (reference sequence). CDR3 in amino acids: CASSTRQGAEQPQHF. The CDR3 coding sequence is TGTGCCAGTAGTACAAGACAGGGGGCCGAGCAGCCCCAGCATTTT.

Note on this clone: At one end, the junction sequence differs from germline, possibly due to a read error. This chain links TRBV3-1 (or the pseudogene TRBV3-2) with TRBJ2-7, with TRBD2 matching 16 bases. Germline-derived CDR1 and CDR2 are LGHDT and YNNKEL (reference sequence). The length of the CDR3 is 14 residues. The CDR3 sequence: CASSTGTSGRVVNF. Here the CDR3 DNA reads TGTGCCAGCAGCACCGGGACTAGCGGGAGGGTTGTAAACTTC.

The chain joins TRBV7-8 to TRBJ2-3, with 7 nucleotides matching TRBD2. The CDR3 has 12 residues. Trimming cost V 5 bases and J 9 bases; bases outside gene matches: 5. Germline lookup yields CDR1 SGHVS and CDR2 FQNEAQ. Here the CDR3 reads CASSQPGGTQYF. CDR3 in DNA: TGTGCCAGCAGCCAGCCGGGGGGAACGCAGTATTTT.

This clone was counted once. J is TRBJ1-1 and V is TRBV29-1; the match to TRBD1 covers 7 bases. The V gene end was trimmed by 1 base and the J gene end by 11 bases; junction bases not matched to a gene: 7. The CDR3 sequence is 12 residues long. In germline, CDR1 is SQVTM, CDR2 ANQGSEA. The DNA for the CDR3 is TGCAGCGTTGAAGGAGGAGGGGGCACCGCTTTCTTT. Encoded protein: CSVEGGGGTAFF.

This chain connects TRBV6-5 to TRBJ1-6; no definite D call. The germline V gene has CDR1 MNHEY and CDR2 SVGAGI. This CDR3 has 15 amino acids. V was pared by 5 bases and J by 5 bases, with 13 bases between. This CDR3 is CASSTLTADNSPLHF. The CDR3, as DNA: TGTGCCAGCAGTACCTTGACGGCAGATAATTCACCCCTCCACTTT.

V is TRBV7-8 and J is TRBJ1-4, with TRBD1 matching over 8 bases. The ends lost 5 bases at V and 7 bases at J; junction bases unmatched: 9. The CDR3 is 15 amino acids. Germline CDR1 SGHVS, CDR2 FQNEAQ. This CDR3 is CASSTSTGVREKLFF. DNA of the CDR3: TGTGCCAGCAGCACCTCGACAGGGGTTCGTGAAAAACTGTTTTTT.

The gene calls are TRBV7-2 and TRBJ2-3; TRBD2 aligns across 16 bases. Trimming took 6 bases from V and 5 from J; bases not matched to a gene: 5. Germline lookup yields CDR1 SGHTA and CDR2 FQGNSA. The CDR3 loop spans 16 amino acids. The chain's CDR3 is CASRPGLAGGLDTQYF. CDR3 coding DNA: TGTGCCAGCAGGCCGGGACTAGCGGGGGGGTTAGATACGCAGTATTTT.

Regarding this clone: A junction boundary mismatches the germline segment, possibly from a read error. V and J are TRBV7-2 and TRBJ2-3; 9 positions match TRBD2. The CDR3 contains 19 residues. Per germline, CDR1 SGHTA and CDR2 FQGNSA. The CDR3: CASRLGRTSEIASTDTQYF. Here the CDR3 DNA reads TGTGCCAGCAGATTAGGGAGGACTAGCGAGATCGCTAGCACAGATACGCAGTATTTT.

The chain has TRBV6-2 or TRBV6-3 and TRBJ2-2, with 9 bases identical to TRBD2. V was clipped by 6 bases and J by 3 bases; unmatched bases: 5. CDR1 is MNHEY and CDR2 is SVGEGT in the germline V gene. The CDR3 consists of 15 residues. CDR3 sequence (DNA): TGTGCCAGCAGCCCCTTAGCGGGGGACACCGGGGAGCTGTTTTTT. Translating gives CASSPLAGDTGELFF.